This T cell receptor beta chain was recorded in a study of response to subunit inactivated influenza vaccine. This clonotype has only a few counts. Its antigen is not identified. Study findings and constraints: After each seasonal influenza vaccination, few new T cells are recruited, the authors suggested.

Germline CDR1 and CDR2: DFQATT and SNEGSKA (reference sequence). V lost 0 bases and J lost 3, with 8 bases in between. The CDR3 contains 14 residues. MiXCR, run by TCRdb on the RT-PCR reads, gives a single entry per CDR3 protein. The sample has about 620,000 distinct CDR3 sequences, 10% to 15% seen once; the top ten hold about 10%. This chain joins TRBV20-1 and TRBJ2-2, with unresolved D. The TCR sequence derives from a man aged 50 to 60 who received an inactivated influenza vaccine. Specimen: PBMCs from blood, collected on the day of vaccination. The chain's CDR3 is CSARDRPYTGELFF. CDR3 nucleotides: TGCAGTGCTAGAGACCGACCCTACACCGGGGAGCTGTTTTTT.